This T cell receptor beta chain was obtained from a study of technical replicates of blood from a few donors (TCRdb year 2017). Worth noting for this clone: Its target antigen remains unknown. No quality values exist for individual bases; no much larger clone is one base distant.

The library was made by the immunoSEQ multiplex PCR assay. Sourced from immuneACCESS, this table was stored by TCRdb with only in-frame sequences that have V and J called. A share of the clones is absent; for the studies checked, an unresolved V gene accounts for under half, and the remainder has no known explanation. The sample data list 70,000 or so clones, and 98% of these were observed just once. The ten top clones hold approximately 0.21% of the sample. Looking up the germline V gene yields CDR1 SNHLY and CDR2 FYNNEI. From the cysteine up to the phenylalanine, the CDR3 has a length of 15 residues. Solely the CDR3 DNA is kept, with 45 bases framed from the first base. The germline ends are 15 bases apart after V is trimmed by 4 bases and J by 2 bases.

The TCR sequence derives from a human donor in good health. Sequencing input: T cells isolated from PBMCs. The chain joins TRBV2 to TRBJ2-7; no D gene call is confident. The CDR3 region reads CASSGSWSEPYEQYF. The bases are TGTGCCAGCAGTGGTTCGTGGTCTGAGCCCTACGAGCAGTACTTC.